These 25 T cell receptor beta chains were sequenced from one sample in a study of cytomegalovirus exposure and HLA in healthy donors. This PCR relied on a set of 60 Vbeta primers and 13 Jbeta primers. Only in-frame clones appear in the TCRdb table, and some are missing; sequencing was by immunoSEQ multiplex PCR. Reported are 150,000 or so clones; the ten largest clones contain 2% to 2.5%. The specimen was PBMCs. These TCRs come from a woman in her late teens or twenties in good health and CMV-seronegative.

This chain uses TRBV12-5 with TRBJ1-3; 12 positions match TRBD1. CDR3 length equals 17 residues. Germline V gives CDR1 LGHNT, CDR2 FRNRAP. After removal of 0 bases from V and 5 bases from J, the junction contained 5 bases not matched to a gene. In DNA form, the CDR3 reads TGTGCTAGTGGTTTGGTAGTCGGGACAGGGGGCCGAAACACCATATATTTT. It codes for CASGLVVGTGGRNTIYF.

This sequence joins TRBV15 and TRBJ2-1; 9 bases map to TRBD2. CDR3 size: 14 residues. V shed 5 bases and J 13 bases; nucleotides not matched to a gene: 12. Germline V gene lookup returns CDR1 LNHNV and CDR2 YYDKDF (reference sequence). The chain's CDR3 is CATSASGNSLNQFF. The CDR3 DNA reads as TGTGCCACCAGCGCTAGCGGGAATTCCCTCAACCAGTTCTTC.

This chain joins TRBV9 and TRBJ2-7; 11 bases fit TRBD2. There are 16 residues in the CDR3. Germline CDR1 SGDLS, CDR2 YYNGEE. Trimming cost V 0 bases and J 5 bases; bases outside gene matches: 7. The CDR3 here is CASSVGFLAGGNEQYF. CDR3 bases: TGTGCCAGCAGCGTAGGGTTTCTAGCGGGAGGCAACGAGCAGTACTTC.

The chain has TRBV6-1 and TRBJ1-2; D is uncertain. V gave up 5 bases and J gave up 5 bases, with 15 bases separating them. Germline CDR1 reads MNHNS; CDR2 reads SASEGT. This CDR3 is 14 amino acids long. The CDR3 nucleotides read TGTGCCAGCAGTCTGGGCTCCTACCCTTATGGCTACACCTTC. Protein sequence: CASSLGSYPYGYTF.

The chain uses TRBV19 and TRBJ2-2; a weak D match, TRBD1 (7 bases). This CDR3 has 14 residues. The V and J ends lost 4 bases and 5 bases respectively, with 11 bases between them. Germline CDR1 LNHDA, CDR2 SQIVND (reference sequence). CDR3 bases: TGTGCCAGTAGTACCCAGGGGGGAACCGGGGAGCTGTTTTTT. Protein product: CASSTQGGTGELFF.

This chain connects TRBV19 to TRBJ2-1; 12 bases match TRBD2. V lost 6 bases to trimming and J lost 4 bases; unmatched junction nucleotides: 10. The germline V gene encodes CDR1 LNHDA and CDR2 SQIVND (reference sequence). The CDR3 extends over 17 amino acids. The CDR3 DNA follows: TGTGCCAGTAGCCCACTAGCGGGAGGAACCTTGTACAATGAGCAGTTCTTC. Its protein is CASSPLAGGTLYNEQFF. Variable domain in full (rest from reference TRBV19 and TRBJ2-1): DGGITQSPKYLFRKEGQNVTLSCEQNLNHDAMYWYRQDPGQGLRLIYYSQIVNDFQKGDIAEGYSVSREKKESFPLTVTSAQKNPTAFYLCASSPLAGGTLYNEQFFGPGTRLTVL.

CDR3 amino acids: CASSQVLGSYEQYV. CDR3 nucleotides: TGCGCCAGCAGCCAAGTTCTCGGGAGCTACGAGCAGTACGTC. This rearrangement joins TRBV4-3 to TRBJ2-7, with D possibly TRBD2 on 6 matching bases. This CDR3 is built from 14 residues. Trimming cost V 1 base and J 3 bases, with 10 bases left between them. Germline CDR1 and CDR2: LGHNA and YSLEER.

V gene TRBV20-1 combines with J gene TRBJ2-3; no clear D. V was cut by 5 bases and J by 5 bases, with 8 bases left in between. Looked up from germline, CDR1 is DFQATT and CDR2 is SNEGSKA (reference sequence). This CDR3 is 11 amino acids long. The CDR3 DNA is TGCAGTGCTCCTTTTCTAGATACGCAGTATTTT. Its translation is CSAPFLDTQYF.

The CDR3 protein is CASSQGGGAKNIQYF. DNA of the CDR3: TGTGCCAGCAGCCAAGGGGGGGGCGCCAAAAACATTCAGTACTTC. This chain links TRBV4-2 with TRBJ2-4; weak D call: TRBD2 (7 bases). Per the germline V gene, CDR1 is LGHNA and CDR2 is YNFKEQ. The CDR3 has 15 residues. Trimming removed 1 base at V and 1 base at J, with 8 bases between.

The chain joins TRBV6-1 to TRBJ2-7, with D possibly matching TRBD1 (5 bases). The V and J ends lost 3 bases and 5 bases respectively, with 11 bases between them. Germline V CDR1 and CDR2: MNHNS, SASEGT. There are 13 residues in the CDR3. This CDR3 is CASSEDNYHEQYF. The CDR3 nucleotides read TGTGCCAGCAGTGAGGACAACTACCACGAGCAGTACTTC.

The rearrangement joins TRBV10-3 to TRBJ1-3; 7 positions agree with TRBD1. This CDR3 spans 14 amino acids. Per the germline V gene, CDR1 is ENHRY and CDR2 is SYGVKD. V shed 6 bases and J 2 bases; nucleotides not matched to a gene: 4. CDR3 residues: CAIRGDSTGNTIYF. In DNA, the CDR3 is TGTGCCATCAGGGGGGACAGCACTGGAAACACCATATATTTT.

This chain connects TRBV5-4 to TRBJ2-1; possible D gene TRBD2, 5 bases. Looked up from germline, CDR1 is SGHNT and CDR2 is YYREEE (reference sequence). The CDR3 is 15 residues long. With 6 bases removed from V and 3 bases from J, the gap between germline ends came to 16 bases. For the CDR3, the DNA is TGTGCCAGCAATAAAGAGGGCGCACGCTACAATGAGCAGTTCTTC. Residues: CASNKEGARYNEQFF.

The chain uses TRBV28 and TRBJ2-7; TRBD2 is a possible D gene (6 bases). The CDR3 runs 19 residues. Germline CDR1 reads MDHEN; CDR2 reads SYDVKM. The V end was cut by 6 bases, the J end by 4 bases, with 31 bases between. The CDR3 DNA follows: TGTGCCAGCAGATCCGCCGGGCTAGCGACGGCCTCCCCCCTTTACGAGCAGTACTTC. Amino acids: CASRSAGLATASPLYEQYF.

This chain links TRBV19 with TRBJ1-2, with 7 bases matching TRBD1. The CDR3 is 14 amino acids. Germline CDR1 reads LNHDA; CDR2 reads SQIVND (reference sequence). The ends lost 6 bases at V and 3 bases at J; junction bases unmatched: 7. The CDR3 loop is CASRTSQGHYGYTF. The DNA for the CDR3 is TGTGCCAGTAGGACCTCACAGGGGCACTATGGCTACACCTTC. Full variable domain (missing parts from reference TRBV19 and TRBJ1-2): DGGITQSPKYLFRKEGQNVTLSCEQNLNHDAMYWYRQDPGQGLRLIYYSQIVNDFQKGDIAEGYSVSREKKESFPLTVTSAQKNPTAFYLCASRTSQGHYGYTFGSGTRLTVV.

The CDR3 loop reads CASSHVQREAASDTQYF. As DNA, the CDR3 is TGTGCCAGCAGCCACGTCCAGCGGGAGGCCGCGTCAGATACGCAGTATTTT. V and J are TRBV4-2 and TRBJ2-3, with TRBD2 matching 9 bases. Per the germline V gene, CDR1 is LGHNA and CDR2 is YNFKEQ. The length of the CDR3 is 17 residues. The ends lost 3 bases at V and 4 bases at J; junction bases unmatched: 11.

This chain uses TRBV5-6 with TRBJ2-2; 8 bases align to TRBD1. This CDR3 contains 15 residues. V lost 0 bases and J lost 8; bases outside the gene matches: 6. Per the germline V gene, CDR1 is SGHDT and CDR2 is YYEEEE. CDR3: CASSLGDDRGGELFF. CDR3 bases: TGTGCCAGCAGCTTGGGGGACGACAGGGGAGGGGAGCTGTTTTTT.

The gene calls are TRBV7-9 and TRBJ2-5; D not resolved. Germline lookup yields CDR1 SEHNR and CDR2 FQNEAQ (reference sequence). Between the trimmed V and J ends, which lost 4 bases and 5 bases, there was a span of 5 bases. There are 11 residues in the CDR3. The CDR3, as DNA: TGTGCCAGCAGCTCGGAGGAGACCCAGTACTTC. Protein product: CASSSEETQYF. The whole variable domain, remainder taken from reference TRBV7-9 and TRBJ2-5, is DTGVSQNPRHKITKRGQNVTFRCDPISEHNRLYWYRQTLGQGPEFLTYFQNEAQLEKSRLLSDRFSAERPKGSFSTLEIQRTEQGDSAMYLCASSSEETQYFGPGTRLLVL.

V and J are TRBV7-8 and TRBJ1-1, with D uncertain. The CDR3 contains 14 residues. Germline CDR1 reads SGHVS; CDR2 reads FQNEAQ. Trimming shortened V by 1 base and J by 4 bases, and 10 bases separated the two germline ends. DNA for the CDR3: TGTGCCAGCAGCTTAGGCCCGGGGTCCACTGAAGCTTTCTTT. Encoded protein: CASSLGPGSTEAFF.

The chain's CDR3 is CASSAEGVGTDTQYF. CDR3 nucleotides: TGTGCCAGCAGTGCGGAGGGAGTTGGCACAGATACGCAGTATTTT. The chain joins TRBV27 to TRBJ2-3, with D perhaps TRBD2 (6 bases). CDR3 length: 15 amino acids. Deletions cut 5 bases from V and 1 base from J, with 13 bases between. Germline lookup yields CDR1 MNHEY and CDR2 SMNVEV (reference sequence).

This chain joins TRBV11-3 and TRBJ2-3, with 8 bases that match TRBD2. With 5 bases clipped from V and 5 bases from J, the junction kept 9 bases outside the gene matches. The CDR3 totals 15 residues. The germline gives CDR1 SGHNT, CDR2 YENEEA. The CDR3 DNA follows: TGTGCCAGCAGCCCCGGGACTAGGTCTCGAGATACGCAGTATTTT. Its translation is CASSPGTRSRDTQYF. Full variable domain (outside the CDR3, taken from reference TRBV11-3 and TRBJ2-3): EAGVVQSPRYKIIEKKQPVAFWCNPISGHNTLYWYLQNLGQGPELLIRYENEEAVDDSQLPKDRFSAERLKGVDSTLKIQPAELGDSAVYLCASSPGTRSRDTQYFGPGTRLTVL.

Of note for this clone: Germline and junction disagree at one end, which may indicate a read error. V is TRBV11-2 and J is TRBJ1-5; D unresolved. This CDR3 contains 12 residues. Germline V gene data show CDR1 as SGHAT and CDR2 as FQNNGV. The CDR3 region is CASSFSDQPQHF. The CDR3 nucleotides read TGTGCCAGCAGCTTTAGCGATCAGCCCCAGCATTTT.

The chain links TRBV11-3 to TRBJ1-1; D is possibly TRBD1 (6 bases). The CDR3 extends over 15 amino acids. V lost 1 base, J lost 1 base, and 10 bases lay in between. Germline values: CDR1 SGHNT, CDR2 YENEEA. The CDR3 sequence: CASSLGQVQNTEAFF. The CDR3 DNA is TGTGCCAGCAGCTTAGGACAGGTGCAGAACACTGAAGCTTTCTTT.

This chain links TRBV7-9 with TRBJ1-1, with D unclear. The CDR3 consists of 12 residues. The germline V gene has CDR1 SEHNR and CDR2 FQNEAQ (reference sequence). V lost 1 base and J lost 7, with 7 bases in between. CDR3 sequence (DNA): TGTGCCAGCAGCTTAGTGGTACATGAAGCTTTCTTT. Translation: CASSLVVHEAFF.

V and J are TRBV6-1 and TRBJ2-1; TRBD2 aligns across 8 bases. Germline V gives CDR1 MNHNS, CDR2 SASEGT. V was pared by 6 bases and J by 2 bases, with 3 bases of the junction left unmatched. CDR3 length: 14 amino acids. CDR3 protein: CASRGLAAYNEQFF. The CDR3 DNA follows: TGTGCCAGCAGAGGACTAGCTGCCTACAATGAGCAGTTCTTC.

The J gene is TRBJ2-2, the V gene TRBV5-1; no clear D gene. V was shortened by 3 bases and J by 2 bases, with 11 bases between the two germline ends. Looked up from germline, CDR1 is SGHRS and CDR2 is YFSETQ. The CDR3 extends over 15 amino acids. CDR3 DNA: TGCGCCAGCAGCTGGTGGCAGGATAACACCGGGGAGCTGTTTTTT. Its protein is CASSWWQDNTGELFF.